The 29 T cell receptor beta chains given below trace back to one sample, sequenced in a study of beta chain features in type 1 diabetes (dated by TCRdb to 2017 to 2018). Points the paper makes about the study in general: A moderate but significant shortening of TCRB CDR3 length was observed in type 1 diabetes patients in all four CD4+ subsets.

Library preparation was by the immunoSEQ multiplex PCR assay. The High Capacity cDNA Reverse Transcription Kit was used to reverse transcribe all of the isolated RNA, meaning that expressed TCRB transcripts were what got sequenced. Held by TCRdb, this immuneACCESS table contains in-frame sequences only and omits some clones. Under half of the omission traces to an unresolved V gene where checked; the cause of the rest is unknown. This sample lists about 360,000 clones; 10% to 15% were detected once. The ten largest clones take up 0.0085% to 0.012% of the sample. The antigens for these receptors are not known. The sample consisted of naive CD4+ T cells from blood. Sample cell subset or site, as interpreted from the label and publication: true naive CD4+ T cells. These receptors originate from a woman aged 18-35 years with type 1 diabetes.

The chain combines TRBV7-9 with TRBJ1-5; D call uncertain. CDR1 and CDR2 from the germline V gene are SEHNR and FQNEAQ (reference sequence). The V gene lost 5 bases and the J gene lost 7 bases, with 15 bases spanning the gap. The CDR3 loop spans 14 amino acids. The CDR3 DNA follows: TGTGCCAGCAGCGCCGTGGAGGGCAGACAGCCCCAGCATTTT. Its protein product is CASSAVEGRQPQHF.

This clone was seen a handful of times. The chain joins TRBV4-3 to TRBJ1-1; D is uncertain. The V and J ends lost 0 bases and 6 bases respectively, with 11 bases between them. Germline V gives CDR1 LGHNA, CDR2 YSLEER. There are 14 residues in the CDR3. The CDR3 protein is CASSQDGQAPEAFF. CDR3 bases: TGCGCCAGCAGCCAAGATGGGCAGGCCCCTGAAGCTTTCTTT.

This rearrangement joins TRBV14 to TRBJ2-3; the match to TRBD1 covers 11 bases. The CDR3 runs to 15 residues. Trimming took 4 bases from V and 6 from J; bases not matched to a gene: 6. Germline loops: CDR1 SGHDN, CDR2 FVKESK. CDR3 in DNA: TGTGCCAGCAGCCTACGGACAGGGGGCCGTGATACGCAGTATTTT. Protein: CASSLRTGGRDTQYF. Together with reference TRBV14 and TRBJ2-3, the CDR3 gives the full variable domain: EAGVTQFPSHSVIEKGQTVTLRCDPISGHDNLYWYRRVMGKEIKFLLHFVKESKQDESGMPNNRFLAERTGGTYSTLKVQPAELEDSGVYFCASSLRTGGRDTQYFGPGTRLTVL.

The rearrangement joins TRBV5-4 to TRBJ2-3, with D perhaps TRBD2 (5 bases). The CDR3 runs 13 residues. Trimming removed 4 bases from V and 1 base from J, with 7 bases in between. Per the germline V gene, CDR1 is SGHNT and CDR2 is YYREEE (reference sequence). CDR3 sequence (DNA): TGTGCCAGCAGCCAGAGGGGCACAGATACGCAGTATTTT. Its translation is CASSQRGTDTQYF.

This clone has a handful of counts. The chain recombines TRBV5-4 with TRBJ1-2, with TRBD1 matching 7 bases. This CDR3 contains 16 residues. Germline V lookup: CDR1 SGHNT, CDR2 YYREEE (reference sequence). With V trimmed by 4 bases and J by 1 base, 10 bases remained unmatched. The chain's CDR3 is CASSGREGAINYGYTF. The CDR3 DNA follows: TGTGCCAGCAGCGGGCGAGAGGGGGCTATTAACTATGGCTACACCTTC.

This clone was recorded a few times. This rearrangement joins TRBV4-2 to TRBJ2-2; 11 nucleotides line up with TRBD2. The germline V gene has CDR1 LGHNA and CDR2 YNFKEQ. After removal of 1 base from V and 2 bases from J, the junction contained 6 bases not matched to a gene. The CDR3 runs 18 residues. CDR3 bases: TGTGCCAGCAGCCAAGTCGAGGGACTAGCGGTTAACACCGGGGAGCTGTTTTTT. This codes for CASSQVEGLAVNTGELFF.

This clone was observed a handful of times. The CDR3 sequence is CASSEDRISYEQYF. The CDR3 region has the DNA TGTGCCAGCAGCGAGGACAGGATCTCCTACGAGCAGTACTTC. The rearrangement links TRBV9 to TRBJ2-7; the match to TRBD1 covers 7 bases. V lost 3 bases to trimming and J lost 0 bases; unmatched junction nucleotides: 3. From germline, CDR1 is SGDLS and CDR2 YYNGEE. The CDR3 sequence is 14 residues long.

J is TRBJ2-3 and V is TRBV7-9, with no clear D. The CDR3 contains 14 residues. The germline CDR1 and CDR2 sequences are SEHNR and FQNEAQ (reference sequence). Between the trimmed V and J ends, which lost 3 bases and 1 base, there was a span of 8 bases. The CDR3 is CASSLGSGTDTQYF. Written as DNA, the CDR3 is TGTGCCAGCAGCTTGGGCTCGGGCACAGATACGCAGTATTTT.

This clone occurred a few times. This chain links TRBV30 with TRBJ1-1; D is ambiguous. The germline V and J ends were trimmed by 4 bases and 3 bases, with 9 bases remaining between them. CDR3 size: 12 residues. The germline CDR1 and CDR2 sequences are GTSNPN and SVGIG (reference sequence). CDR3 nucleotides: TGTGCCTGGACGAGGAGGTACACTGAAGCTTTCTTT. This sequence encodes CAWTRRYTEAFF.

The rearrangement links TRBV4-2 to TRBJ2-6, with D perhaps TRBD1 (5 bases). Per the germline V gene, CDR1 is LGHNA and CDR2 is YNFKEQ. Trimming left V 0 bases short and J 0 bases short, with 6 bases between. The CDR3 consists of 16 residues. The CDR3 coding sequence is TGTGCCAGCAGCCAAGAGGGGCACTCTGGGGCCAACGTCCTGACTTTC. It is translated as CASSQEGHSGANVLTF.

This clone was seen a handful of times. The V gene is TRBV14, the J gene TRBJ2-2, with TRBD1 as a possible D gene (6 bases). Trimming shortened V by 4 bases and J by 6 bases, and 9 bases separated the two germline ends. CDR3 length equals 13 residues. Germline loops: CDR1 SGHDN, CDR2 FVKESK. CDR3 sequence: CASSPRGAGELFF. The CDR3 DNA sequence: TGTGCCAGCAGCCCCAGGGGTGCCGGGGAGCTGTTTTTT.

This clone was picked up a small number of times. This chain connects TRBV12-5 to TRBJ2-1, with TRBD2 identical over 13 bases. Germline V gene lookup returns CDR1 LGHNT and CDR2 FRNRAP. This CDR3 spans 16 amino acids. V was clipped by 3 bases and J by 6 bases; unmatched bases: 5. For the CDR3, the DNA is TGTGCTAGTGGTTTCACCGGGACTAGCGGGGTCAATGAGCAGTTCTTC. This translates into CASGFTGTSGVNEQFF.

The rearrangement links TRBV9 to TRBJ2-3, with a weak D call TRBD1 (6 bases). Trimming removed 0 bases from V and 4 bases from J, with 9 bases in between. Looked up from germline, CDR1 is SGDLS and CDR2 is YYNGEE. CDR3 length: 14 residues. CDR3 in DNA: TGTGCCAGCAGCGTAGATCCAGGGGCAGATACGCAGTATTTT. This sequence encodes CASSVDPGADTQYF.

The chain has TRBV11-3 and TRBJ2-1; 7 positions agree with TRBD2. Trimming cost V 4 bases and J 8 bases; bases outside gene matches: 8. Per germline, CDR1 SGHNT and CDR2 YENEEA. CDR3 length: 14 residues. CDR3 DNA sequence: TGTGCCAGCAGCTGGTTAGCGGGCGGCTATGAGCAGTTCTTC. The encoded protein is CASSWLAGGYEQFF.

This clone turned up a few times. V usage is TRBV5-1 and J usage is TRBJ2-7; tentative D call: TRBD1 (6 bases). From germline, CDR1 is SGHRS and CDR2 YFSETQ. V was shortened by 3 bases and J by 3 bases, with 16 bases between the two germline ends. This CDR3 has 15 amino acids. CDR3 sequence (DNA): TGCGCCAGCAGCTCAATAAGTGGACAGATCTACGAGCAGTACTTC. It is translated as CASSSISGQIYEQYF.

The chain couples TRBV2 to TRBJ2-2; D may be TRBD2 (6 bases). Trimming removed 3 bases from V and 5 bases from J, with 13 bases in between. Germline CDR1 and CDR2: SNHLY and FYNNEI. This CDR3 region has 15 residues. CDR3 in amino acids: CASSEAGRGTGELFF. DNA of the CDR3: TGTGCCAGCAGTGAGGCGGGACGAGGGACCGGGGAGCTGTTTTTT. Drawing the rest from reference TRBV2 and TRBJ2-2, the complete variable domain is EPEVTQTPSHQVTQMGQEVILRCVPISNHLYFYWYRQILGQKVEFLVSFYNNEISEKSEIFDDQFSVERPDGSNFTLKIRSTKLEDSAMYFCASSEAGRGTGELFFGEGSRLTVL.

This clone was counted only a few times. The V gene is TRBV4-1, the J gene TRBJ2-1, with 8 bases that match TRBD2. CDR3 size: 15 residues. Germline values: CDR1 MGHRA, CDR2 YSYEKL. Unmatched junction bases numbered 10, after V lost 3 bases and J lost 9 bases. The chain's CDR3 is CASSHPLAGNGEQFF. CDR3 in DNA: TGCGCCAGCAGCCATCCCTTAGCGGGAAACGGTGAGCAGTTCTTC.

In its sample, this clone was seen a few times. The V call is TRBV7-2, the J call TRBJ2-1; TRBD1 aligns across 7 bases. V gave up 8 bases and J gave up 6 bases; unmatched junction bases: 10. The CDR3 is made up of 14 amino acids. Germline V gene sequence: CDR1 SGHTA, CDR2 FQGNSA. CDR3 residues: CASGRQGVLNEQFF. CDR3 nucleotides: TGTGCCAGCGGACGACAGGGAGTCCTCAATGAGCAGTTCTTC.

This clone was seen a handful of times. The chain combines TRBV21-1 with TRBJ2-1; the table's D call, TRBD1, was not checked against the DNA. TRBV21-1 is flagged as a pseudogene. The CDR3 has 13 residues. The DNA for the CDR3 is TGTGCCAGCAGCAGCCCCCAGGGCGATGAGCAGTTCTTC. Its translation: CASSSPQGDEQFF.

This clone showed up just a few times. V is TRBV29-1 and J is TRBJ1-5; 9 bases line up with TRBD1. CDR3 length equals 15 residues. Germline loops: CDR1 SQVTM, CDR2 ANQGSEA. Trimming cost V 6 bases and J 5 bases; bases outside gene matches: 11. Here the CDR3 reads CSVAKGDRADQPQHF. The CDR3 nucleotides read TGCAGCGTCGCTAAGGGGGACAGGGCAGATCAGCCCCAGCATTTT.

This clone was picked up a small number of times. V gene TRBV30 combines with J gene TRBJ2-7, with D possibly being TRBD2 (5 bases). This CDR3 has 14 residues. The V and J ends lost 2 bases and 0 bases respectively, with 11 bases between them. Germline V gene lookup returns CDR1 GTSNPN and CDR2 SVGIG (reference sequence). The CDR3 DNA sequence: TGTGCCTGGAGTCGGACTGCGAGCTCCTACGAGCAGTACTTC. Protein product: CAWSRTASSYEQYF.

In this sample, this clone turned up a few times. The chain couples TRBV30 to TRBJ1-2; D is perhaps TRBD1 (5 bases). Trimming shortened V by 1 base and J by 4 bases, and 10 bases separated the two germline ends. The CDR3 length is 13 residues. The V gene's germline CDR1 is GTSNPN and CDR2 SVGIG (reference sequence). The DNA for the CDR3 is TGTGCCTGGAGTGGGGGGGTTGCCTATGGCTACACCTTC. Translation: CAWSGGVAYGYTF.

For the CDR3, the DNA is TGTGCCAGCAGTGTAAGATCGGGAGGTAGCGAGCAGTACTTC. Residues: CASSVRSGGSEQYF. The chain links TRBV25-1 to TRBJ2-7; 7 positions agree with TRBD2. The germline gives CDR1 MGHDK, CDR2 SYGVNS. The CDR3 has 14 residues. Trimming at V came to 4 bases and at J to 6 bases, leaving 9 bases not matched to a gene.

The V and J genes are TRBV30 and TRBJ1-1; D is uncertain. This CDR3 comprises 14 residues. Germline V lookup: CDR1 GTSNPN, CDR2 SVGIG (reference sequence). Trimming took 0 bases from V and 4 from J, leaving 12 bases between them. In nucleotides, the CDR3 is TGTGCCTGGAGTGTACTGGGCCCCACCACTGAAGCTTTCTTT. Residues: CAWSVLGPTTEAFF.

This clone was observed a few times. The CDR3 DNA follows: TGCGCCAGCAGCTACCAACTAGCGGGGGCTAATACCGGGGAGCTGTTTTTT. Protein sequence: CASSYQLAGANTGELFF. V usage is TRBV5-1 and J usage is TRBJ2-2; 11 positions match TRBD2. The trim removed 3 bases at V and 5 bases at J, leaving 9 bases unmatched. CDR3 length: 17 amino acids. Germline values: CDR1 SGHRS, CDR2 YFSETQ.

This clone was detected only a few times. This chain uses TRBV5-4 with TRBJ2-3, with unresolved D. Trimming removed 5 bases at V and 0 bases at J, with 13 bases between. This CDR3 spans 15 amino acids. CDR1 and CDR2 from the germline V gene are SGHNT and YYREEE (reference sequence). The chain's CDR3 is CASRRQTPSTDTQYF. Here the CDR3 DNA reads TGTGCCAGCAGGCGGCAGACCCCTAGCACAGATACGCAGTATTTT.

This clone was found a few times. The chain is built from TRBV7-2 and TRBJ2-2; the match to TRBD1 covers 10 bases. Germline V CDR1 and CDR2: SGHTA, FQGNSA. J was trimmed by 6 bases and V by 5 bases; bases with no gene match: 6. This CDR3 is 15 amino acids long. The CDR3 nucleotides read TGTGCCAGCAGCCCCGGGACAGGGGCGTCCGGGGAGCTGTTTTTT. Translating it yields CASSPGTGASGELFF.

The gene calls are TRBV6-6 and TRBJ2-3, with D tentatively TRBD2 (5 bases). Per the germline V gene, CDR1 is MNHNY and CDR2 is SVGAGI (reference sequence). Between the trimmed V and J ends, which lost 2 bases and 4 bases, there was a span of 10 bases. The CDR3 extends over 14 amino acids. The CDR3 sequence is CASSYEGEADTQYF. DNA of the CDR3: TGTGCCAGCAGTTACGAGGGTGAGGCAGATACGCAGTATTTT.

This clone appeared a few times. V gene TRBV30 combines with J gene TRBJ1-5; 7 bases are shared with TRBD1. V gave up 0 bases and J gave up 3 bases; unmatched junction bases: 11. Germline lookup yields CDR1 GTSNPN and CDR2 SVGIG (reference sequence). The CDR3 contains 17 residues. The CDR3 region has the DNA TGTGCCTGGAGTGTATCACGCGTAGGGGGCAACAATCAGCCCCAGCATTTT. Its translation is CAWSVSRVGGNNQPQHF.